This T cell receptor beta chain was recovered during a study of cytomegalovirus exposure and HLA in healthy donors. Points on this clone: The antigen remains undetermined.

Study conclusions and caveats: CMV antigen specificity was confirmed in vitro for a few CMV-associated chains. Reports described diagnosis of cytomegalovirus status by the classifier as highly specific and sensitive. Within an earlier analysis, most TCR beta V segments proved productive either about 87% or about 30% of the time. The only immune exposure information that was available was CMV serostatus.

Germline V gives CDR1 SGDLS, CDR2 YYNGEE. V shed 4 bases, J shed 0 bases, and the junction held 15 bases outside the gene matches. The CDR3 loop spans 18 amino acids. PCR involved 60 Vbeta and 13 Jbeta primers. Repertoires were generated with immunoSEQ multiplex PCR, while TCRdb's copy carries only in-frame clones and drops some. This table has about 77,000 clones, about three quarters appearing once. The sample comprised PBMCs. The sequence derives from a man aged 40-49 years in good health and CMV-seronegative. The V gene is TRBV9, the J gene TRBJ1-1, with TRBD1 identical over 7 bases. CDR3: CASSPFAYRGGVNTEAFF. CDR3 DNA sequence: TGTGCCAGCAGCCCTTTCGCCTACAGGGGCGGCGTGAACACTGAAGCTTTCTTT.